These T cell receptor beta chains were read from a single sample in a study of T cells in Graves' hyperthyroidism and ophthalmopathy. TCRdb independently ran MiXCR on the multiplex PCR reads; one entry per CDR3 protein. The repertoire holds about 560,000 distinct CDR3 sequences, with about 43% as singletons. The sequenced sample consisted of peripheral blood or thyroid tissue (not recorded which). The receptors were sampled from a woman younger than 30 with Graves' hyperthyroidism. Each CDR3 is given with its conserved first and last residue. Each record gives: V gene, J gene, clone size, D gene, CDR3 length, CDR3 protein, CDR3 DNA. D genes are given only for firm matches. Expanded clones are given a class, and other clones once, few, many or no size at all.

>TRBV7-2|TRBJ2-5|few|TRBD2|14
CASSLGRAGETQYF
TGTGCCAGCAGCCTGGGGAGGGCCGGGGAGACCCAGTACTTC
>TRBV7-6|TRBJ2-7|few|NA|15
CASSLARIPSYEQYF
TGTGCCAGCAGCTTAGCCAGGATCCCCTCCTACGAGCAGTACTTC
>TRBV7-9|TRBJ2-7|many|NA|14
CASSSWEGAREQYF
TGTGCCAGCAGCTCATGGGAGGGGGCGCGGGAGCAGTACTTC
>TRBV11-2|TRBJ2-7|NA|NA|12
CASSPGAREQYF
TGTGCCAGCTCACCAGGGGCGCGGGAGCAGTACTTC
>TRBV15|TRBJ2-7|NA|TRBD1|15
CATSRDRSGGIEQYF
TGTGCCACCAGCAGAGATCGGTCAGGGGGCATCGAGCAGTACTTC
>TRBV4-2|TRBJ1-1|NA|NA|15
CASSGVAGRSTEAFF
TGTGCCAGCAGCGGGGTCGCGGGGCGGAGCACTGAAGCTTTCTTT
>TRBV14|TRBJ1-2|once|NA|14
CASSQGVPNYGYTF
TGTGCCAGCAGCCAAGGGGTACCTAATTATGGCTACACCTTC
>TRBV7-9|TRBJ1-6|NA|TRBD1|16
CASSPPTGNMDSPLHF
TGTGCCAGCAGCCCTCCGACAGGGAATATGGATTCACCCCTCCACTTT
>TRBV20-1|TRBJ1-4|NA|NA|16
CSASDVLRDASGKLFF
TGCAGTGCTAGTGATGTTCTAAGGGACGCCAGCGGAAAACTGTTTTTT
>TRBV7-3|TRBJ1-1|few|NA|14
CASSPDSSNTEAFF
TGTGCCAGCAGCCCGGACAGCTCGAACACTGAAGCTTTCTTT
>TRBV15|TRBJ1-1|NA|NA|15
CASRPLNRVYTEAFF
TGTGCCAGCAGACCGCTAAACAGGGTCTACACTGAAGCTTTCTTT
>TRBV30|TRBJ1-4|few|NA|12
CALRARGEKLFF
TGTGCCTTACGGGCCAGGGGTGAAAAACTGTTTTTT
>TRBV25-1|TRBJ1-2|NA|TRBD1|13
CASSPSTGGGYTF
TGTGCCAGCAGTCCCTCGACAGGGGGTGGCTACACCTTC
>TRBV15|TRBJ2-3|NA|NA|15
CATSGPGPRTDTQYF
TGTGCCACCAGCGGACCGGGACCAAGGACAGATACGCAGTATTTT
>TRBV12-3/TRBV12-4|TRBJ2-6|many|NA|13
CASRFSGANVLTF
TGTGCCAGCAGGTTCTCTGGGGCCAACGTCCTGACTTTC
>TRBV9|TRBJ2-5|many|NA|13
CASSIADQETQYF
TGTGCCAGCAGCATAGCGGACCAAGAGACCCAGTACTTC
>TRBV7-9|TRBJ1-4|NA|NA|13
CASSRTEGEKLFF
TGTGCCAGCAGCAGGACAGAGGGAGAAAAACTGTTTTTT
>TRBV7-9|TRBJ1-1|NA|TRBD1|14
CASSLTDREPEAFF
TGTGCCAGCAGCTTAACCGACAGGGAACCTGAAGCTTTCTTT
>TRBV25-1|TRBJ1-2|NA|TRBD1|16
CASSDPRTGGYGGYTF
TGTGCCAGCAGTGACCCCCGGACAGGGGGCTACGGTGGCTACACCTTC
>TRBV29-1|TRBJ2-7|NA|TRBD1|14
CSVDGQGLTYEQYF
TGCAGCGTTGATGGACAGGGGTTGACGTACGAGCAGTACTTC
>TRBV10-3|TRBJ2-7|NA|TRBD2|14
CASSVLAGVGEQYF
TGTGCCAGCAGTGTCCTAGCGGGAGTGGGCGAGCAGTACTTC
>TRBV9|TRBJ1-1|few|NA|12
CASSFGTSEAFF
TGTGCCAGCAGTTTCGGGACGTCTGAAGCTTTCTTT
>TRBV29-1|TRBJ1-4|many|NA|12
CSVGARNEKLFF
TGCAGCGTTGGGGCACGGAATGAAAAACTGTTTTTT
>TRBV28|TRBJ2-6|NA|NA|14
CASRDASGANVLTF
TGTGCCAGCCGTGACGCTTCTGGGGCCAACGTCCTGACTTTC
>TRBV5-1|TRBJ2-7|few|NA|15
CASSLSGGDSYEQYF
TGCGCCAGCAGCTTAAGTGGCGGGGACAGCTACGAGCAGTACTTC
>TRBV5-5|TRBJ1-5|once|NA|13
CASSPGDFEPQHF
TGTGCCAGCAGTCCCGGGGACTTTGAGCCCCAGCATTTT
>TRBV11-1|TRBJ1-3|NA|NA|18
CASSTPEWADSSGNTIYF
TGTGCCAGCAGCACCCCGGAGTGGGCCGATTCCTCTGGAAACACCATATATTTT
>TRBV10-3|TRBJ2-7|many|NA|12
CAISQGGGEQYF
TGTGCCATCAGCCAGGGAGGGGGCGAGCAGTACTTC
>TRBV29-1|TRBJ1-3|NA|NA|13
CSVEGWSENTIYF
TGCAGCGTTGAGGGATGGAGTGAAAACACCATATATTTT
>TRBV2|TRBJ2-5|NA|NA|13
CASSQSPAVDQYF
TGCGCCAGCAGCCAATCGCCCGCCGTAGACCAGTACTTC
>TRBV9|TRBJ1-5|NA|TRBD1|16
CASSAGGAGGNQPQHF
TGTGCCAGCAGCGCAGGGGGGGCAGGGGGGAATCAGCCCCAGCATTTT
>TRBV29-1|TRBJ2-7|many|NA|13
CSVWGQGSYEQYF
TGCAGCGTTTGGGGGCAGGGCTCCTACGAGCAGTACTTC
>TRBV29-1|TRBJ1-5|many|NA|14
CSVEDGGQGQPQHF
TGCAGCGTTGAAGATGGGGGGCAAGGACAGCCCCAGCATTTT
>TRBV9|TRBJ1-2|NA|TRBD1|16
CASSVVRGQGAYGYTF
TGTGCCAGCAGCGTAGTGCGCGGACAGGGGGCTTATGGCTACACCTTC
>TRBV24-1|TRBJ2-7|NA|TRBD2|12
CAAGGSSYEQYF
TGTGCCGCCGGGGGGTCGTCCTACGAGCAGTACTTC
>TRBV7-9|TRBJ1-4|few|NA|13
CASSGGDDEKLFF
TGTGCCAGCAGCGGGGGGGACGATGAAAAACTGTTTTTT
>TRBV11-1|TRBJ2-1|NA|TRBD1|15
CASSGGTGSYNEQFF
TGTGCCAGCAGCGGCGGGACAGGGTCCTACAATGAGCAGTTCTTC
>TRBV6-5|TRBJ2-2|few|NA|13
CASSYGTSEELFF
TGTGCCAGCAGTTACGGGACGTCTGAGGAGCTGTTTTTT
>TRBV7-2|TRBJ2-7|NA|NA|15
CASSQGGRAADEQYF
TGCGCCAGCAGCCAAGGGGGGAGGGCCGCGGACGAGCAGTACTTC
>TRBV20-1|TRBJ1-2|NA|NA|13
CSASRSYHYGYTF
TGCAGTGCTAGCCGGAGTTATCACTATGGCTACACCTTC
>TRBV13|TRBJ2-7|NA|NA|14
CASSVRGRAYEQYF
TGTGCCAGCAGCGTTAGGGGCAGAGCCTACGAGCAGTACTTC
>TRBV9|TRBJ1-2|many|TRBD1|13
CASSLGTGGGYTF
TGTGCCAGCAGCCTAGGGACAGGAGGTGGCTACACCTTC
>TRBV19|TRBJ2-1|NA|NA|11
CASTAGHEQFF
TGTGCCAGTACGGCGGGGCATGAGCAGTTCTTC
>TRBV15|TRBJ1-2|many|NA|14
CATSREQGHYGYTF
TGTGCCACCAGCAGAGAACAGGGACACTATGGCTACACCTTC
>TRBV29-1|TRBJ1-1|once|NA|14
CSVGQGGANTEAFF
TGCAGCGTAGGGCAGGGAGGAGCGAACACTGAAGCTTTCTTT
>TRBV7-8|TRBJ2-7|NA|NA|16
CASSIARPYREYEQYF
TGTGCCAGTAGTATAGCCAGGCCCTATCGGGAGTACGAGCAGTACTTC
>TRBV2|TRBJ2-7|NA|NA|12
CASSLTAYEQYF
TGTGCCAGCAGCCTCACAGCCTACGAGCAGTACTTC
>TRBV12-3/TRBV12-4|TRBJ1-2|few|TRBD1|14
CASSFRQGSGGYTF
TGTGCCAGCAGTTTCCGACAGGGTTCCGGTGGCTACACCTTC
>TRBV6-5|TRBJ2-5|NA|TRBD2|16
CASSLGTSGYQETQYF
TGTGCCAGCAGCTTGGGGACTAGCGGGTACCAAGAGACCCAGTACTTC